The 10 T cell receptor beta chains presented below share a single source sample, sequenced in a study of cytomegalovirus exposure and HLA in healthy donors. The study ran its PCR with 60 Vbeta and 13 Jbeta primers. Generated by immunoSEQ multiplex PCR, the TCRdb table keeps only in-frame clones and is missing some. The sample shows about 210,000 clones, about 84% of them seen only once. Specimen: PBMCs. All receptors derive from a woman younger than 45 in good health and CMV-seropositive.

This sequence joins TRBV7-8 and TRBJ1-1; TRBD1 is a possible D gene (5 bases). The CDR3 loop spans 15 amino acids. Between the trimmed V and J ends, which lost 5 bases and 7 bases, there was a span of 20 bases. Germline assignment: CDR1 SGHVS and CDR2 FQNEAQ. Here the CDR3 DNA reads TGTGCCAGCAGCCCAGTTACGGGGGAGAGCAATGAAGCTTTCTTT. Translation: CASSPVTGESNEAFF.

The chain combines TRBV11-3 with TRBJ1-3, with a possible D match to TRBD1 (5 bases). Trimming shortened V by 5 bases and J by 0 bases, and 17 bases separated the two germline ends. The CDR3 loop spans 17 amino acids. In germline, CDR1 is SGHNT, CDR2 YENEEA. This chain's CDR3 is CASSGPGDISSGNTIYF. The CDR3 DNA sequence: TGTGCCAGCAGCGGCCCGGGGGATATTAGCTCTGGAAACACCATATATTTT. The full variable domain, in which reference TRBV11-3 and TRBJ1-3 provide the parts outside the CDR3, is EAGVVQSPRYKIIEKKQPVAFWCNPISGHNTLYWYLQNLGQGPELLIRYENEEAVDDSQLPKDRFSAERLKGVDSTLKIQPAELGDSAVYLCASSGPGDISSGNTIYFGEGSWLTVV.

As for this clone: Germline and junction disagree at one end, which may indicate a read error. The genes are TRBV7-9 and TRBJ1-3; D is unresolved. The CDR3 is made up of 14 amino acids. Germline CDR1 and CDR2: SEHNR and FQNEAQ (reference sequence). The CDR3 here is CSSSLEASGNTIYF. DNA of the CDR3: TGTTCCAGCAGCCTCGAAGCCTCTGGAAACACCATATATTTT.

This sequence joins TRBV11-2 and TRBJ2-7; 8 positions agree with TRBD2. Unmatched junction bases numbered 8, after V lost 5 bases and J lost 5 bases. The CDR3 spans 14 residues. Germline CDR1 reads SGHAT; CDR2 reads FQNNGV. The CDR3 protein is CASSQPGRGNEQYF. The CDR3 DNA reads as TGTGCCAGCAGCCAACCCGGGAGGGGCAACGAGCAGTACTTC.

This chain uses TRBV7-8 with TRBJ2-7; 7 bases are a match to TRBD2. V lost 5 bases to trimming and J lost 2 bases; unmatched junction nucleotides: 9. The CDR3 is made up of 15 amino acids. CDR1 and CDR2 from the germline V gene are SGHVS and FQNEAQ. The CDR3 protein is CASSPGSGGTYEQYF. The CDR3 region has the DNA TGTGCCAGCAGCCCTGGCTCGGGAGGAACCTACGAGCAGTACTTC.

A single count supports this clone. CDR3 DNA sequence: TGTGCCAGTACCCCCAGGGATCAGGGTAGTTACGGCAAAAACATTCAGTACTTC. It codes for CASTPRDQGSYGKNIQYF. The chain couples TRBV19 to TRBJ2-4; weak D call: TRBD1 (5 bases). The CDR3 covers 18 residues. Germline V gene lookup returns CDR1 LNHDA and CDR2 SQIVND (reference sequence). V was cut by 7 bases and J by 3 bases, with 25 bases left in between.

The chain uses TRBV9 and TRBJ2-1; no clear D. Germline loops: CDR1 SGDLS, CDR2 YYNGEE. The germline V and J ends were trimmed by 0 bases and 8 bases, with 12 bases remaining between them. The CDR3 sequence is 14 residues long. The CDR3 protein is CASSVAPRWDEQFF. The DNA for the CDR3 is TGTGCCAGCAGCGTAGCCCCTAGATGGGATGAGCAGTTCTTC.

Remarks on this clone: Other DNA sequences within the sample encode an identical CDR3. The CDR3 region is CASSAVSGANVLTF. CDR3 sequence (DNA): TGTGCCAGCAGTGCCGTCTCTGGGGCCAACGTCCTGACTTTC. The chain combines TRBV6-1 with TRBJ2-6, with D unclear. The germline gives CDR1 MNHNS, CDR2 SASEGT. The CDR3 loop spans 14 amino acids. V lost 4 bases and J 0 bases, leaving 4 bases between the germline ends.

The chain employs TRBV4-3 and TRBJ1-1; 8 nucleotides line up with TRBD1. The CDR3 consists of 15 residues. From germline, CDR1 is LGHNA and CDR2 YSLEER. The V gene end was trimmed by 4 bases and the J gene end by 7 bases; junction bases not matched to a gene: 11. Written as DNA, the CDR3 is TGCGCCAGCAGCCCCCATGACGACAGGGGTAATGAAGCTTTCTTT. It yields the protein CASSPHDDRGNEAFF.

The chain uses TRBV6-1 and TRBJ1-5; D unresolved. The CDR3 length is 14 residues. Trimming left V 2 bases short and J 5 bases short, with 10 bases between. Germline V lookup: CDR1 MNHNS, CDR2 SASEGT. CDR3 nucleotides: TGTGCCAGCAGTGAACAGTTTATTTATCAGCCCCAGCATTTT. Its translation: CASSEQFIYQPQHF.